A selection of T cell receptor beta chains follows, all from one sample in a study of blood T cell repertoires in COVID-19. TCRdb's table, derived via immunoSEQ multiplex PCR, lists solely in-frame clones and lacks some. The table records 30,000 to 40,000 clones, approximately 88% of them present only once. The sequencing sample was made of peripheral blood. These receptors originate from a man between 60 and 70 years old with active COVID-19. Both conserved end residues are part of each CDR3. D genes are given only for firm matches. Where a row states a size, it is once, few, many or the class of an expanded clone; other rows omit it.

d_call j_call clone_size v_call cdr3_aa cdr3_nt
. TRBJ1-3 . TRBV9 CASSVEGVPGNTIYF TGTGCCAGCAGCGTAGAGGGGGTGCCTGGAAACACCATATATTTT
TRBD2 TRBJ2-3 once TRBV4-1 CASSQGAGLASDTQYF TGCGCCAGCAGCCAAGGGGCGGGACTAGCGTCAGATACGCAGTATTTT
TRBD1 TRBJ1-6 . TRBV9 CASSFGQAPNSPLHF TGTGCCAGCAGCTTCGGACAGGCCCCCAATTCACCCCTCCACTTT
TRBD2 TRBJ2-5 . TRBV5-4 CASSLNRLAGFGETQYF TGTGCCAGCAGCTTGAACAGACTAGCGGGATTCGGGGAGACCCAGTACTTC
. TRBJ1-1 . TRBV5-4 CASSPGQSLTEAFF TGTGCCAGCAGCCCAGGACAGAGTCTCACTGAAGCTTTCTTT
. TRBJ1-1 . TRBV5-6 CASSRRGQNTEAFF TGTGCCAGCAGCAGACGGGGACAGAACACTGAAGCTTTCTTT
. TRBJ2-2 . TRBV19 CASSIVAGFRTGELFF TGTGCCAGTAGTATAGTGGCAGGGTTTCGAACCGGGGAGCTGTTTTTT
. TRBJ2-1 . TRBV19 CASSPGHVEQFF TGTGCCAGTAGTCCCGGTCATGTTGAGCAGTTCTTC
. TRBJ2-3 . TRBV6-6 CASANREDTQYF TGTGCCAGCGCGAATCGAGAAGATACGCAGTATTTT
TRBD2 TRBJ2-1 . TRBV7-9 CASSFGLAGHEQFF TGTGCCAGCAGCTTCGGACTAGCGGGACATGAGCAGTTCTTC
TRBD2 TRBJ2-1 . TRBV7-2 CASSPLAGGGGEQFF TGTGCCAGCAGCCCACTGGCGGGAGGTGGCGGTGAGCAGTTCTTC
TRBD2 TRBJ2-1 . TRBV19 CASSSRTSGRAEQFF TGTGCCAGTAGTTCCCGGACTAGCGGGAGGGCTGAGCAGTTCTTC
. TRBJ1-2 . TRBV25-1 CASSDPGVVYGYTF TGTGCCAGCAGTGACCCCGGGGTGGTCTATGGCTACACCTTC
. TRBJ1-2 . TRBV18 CASSPRDGQGFSF TGTGCCAGCTCCCCTAGAGATGGCCAGGGGTTCTCCTTC
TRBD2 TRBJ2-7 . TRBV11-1 CASSAPGAGGPYEQYF TGTGCCAGCAGCGCCCCAGGGGCGGGAGGGCCCTACGAGCAGTACTTC
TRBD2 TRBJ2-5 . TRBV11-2 CASSSGPSGQETQYF TGTGCCAGCAGCTCAGGGCCTAGCGGTCAAGAGACCCAGTACTTC
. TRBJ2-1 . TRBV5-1 CASSLGRGPLKTPFF TGCGCCAGCAGCTTGGGAAGGGGCCCCTTAAAAACTCCGTTCTTC
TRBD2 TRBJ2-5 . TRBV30 CAWSWTGGGETQYF TGTGCCTGGAGTTGGACGGGAGGAGGAGAGACCCAGTACTTC
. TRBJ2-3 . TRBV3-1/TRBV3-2 CASSQRAGRTDTQYF TGTGCCAGCAGCCAACGGGCGGGTAGAACAGATACGCAGTATTTT
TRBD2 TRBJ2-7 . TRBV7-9 CASSTMTSGRRGSYEQYF TGTGCCAGCAGCACTATGACTAGCGGGAGAAGAGGCTCCTACGAGCAGTACTTC
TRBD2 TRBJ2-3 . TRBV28 CASSTRTSGRTKSGDTQYF TGTGCCAGCAGTACCCGGACTAGCGGGAGAACAAAAAGTGGAGATACGCAGTATTTT
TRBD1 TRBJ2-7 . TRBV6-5 CASRAEQGAYEQYF TGTGCCAGCAGGGCGGAACAGGGGGCCTACGAGCAGTACTTC
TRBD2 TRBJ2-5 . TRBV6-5 CASSYSAGGQETQYF TGTGCCAGCAGTTACTCCGCGGGGGGACAAGAGACCCAGTACTTC
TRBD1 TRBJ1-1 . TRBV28 CASSGQGFETEAFF TGTGCCAGCAGTGGACAGGGATTTGAAACTGAAGCTTTCTTT
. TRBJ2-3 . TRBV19 CASSTTGLVFRTDTQYF TGTGCCAGTAGTACAACAGGGTTAGTCTTCAGAACAGATACGCAGTATTTT
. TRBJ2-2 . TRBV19 CASIRYPNTGELFF TGTGCCAGTATTCGCTATCCGAACACCGGGGAGCTGTTTTTT
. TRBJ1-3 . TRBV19 CASSETGSSGNTIYF TGTGCCAGTAGTGAGACAGGTTCTTCTGGAAACACCATATATTTT
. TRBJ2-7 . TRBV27 CASSYRQGYEQYF TGTGCCAGCAGTTACCGTCAGGGCTACGAGCAGTACTTC
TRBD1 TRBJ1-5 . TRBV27 CASSKTGGGGSNQPQHF TGTGCCAGCAGTAAAACAGGGGGTGGGGGAAGCAATCAGCCCCAGCATTTT
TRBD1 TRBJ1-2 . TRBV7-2 CASSSGQALYGYTF TGTGCCAGCAGCTCCGGACAGGCACTTTATGGCTACACCTTC
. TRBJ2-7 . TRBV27 CASSLLRGAISYEQYF TGTGCCAGCAGTTTATTGCGCGGGGCTATCTCCTACGAGCAGTACTTC
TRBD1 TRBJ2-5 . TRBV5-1 CASSYYKTGIQETQYF TGCGCCAGCAGCTATTACAAGACAGGGATCCAAGAGACCCAGTACTTC
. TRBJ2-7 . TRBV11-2 CASTGGGRYEQYF TGTGCCAGCACTGGGGGGGGCAGATACGAGCAGTACTTC
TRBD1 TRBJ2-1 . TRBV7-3 CASSRDRVNEQFF TGTGCCAGCAGCCGGGACAGGGTAAACGAGCAGTTCTTC
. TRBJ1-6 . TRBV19 CASSISGDNSPLHF TGTGCCAGTAGTATTTCAGGGGATAATTCACCCCTCCACTTT
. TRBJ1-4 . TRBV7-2 CASSLGGGAKEKLFF TGTGCCAGCAGCTTAGGTGGGGGGGCCAAGGAAAAACTGTTTTTT
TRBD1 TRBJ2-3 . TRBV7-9 CASSLGEARDRDTQYF TGTGCCAGCAGCTTAGGGGAGGCGCGGGACAGGGATACGCAGTATTTT
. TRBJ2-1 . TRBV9 CASSVDGRARGEQFF TGTGCCAGCAGCGTAGATGGGCGGGCACGTGGTGAGCAGTTCTTC
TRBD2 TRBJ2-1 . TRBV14 CASSQGGTAVHNEQFF TGTGCCAGCAGCCAGGGGGGGACCGCTGTCCACAATGAGCAGTTCTTC
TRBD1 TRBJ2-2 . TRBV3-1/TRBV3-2 CASSQEVGTGGTGELFF TGTGCCAGCAGCCAAGAAGTCGGGACAGGGGGCACCGGGGAGCTGTTTTTT
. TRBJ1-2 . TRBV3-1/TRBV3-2 CASRAPGFYGYTF TGTGCCAGCAGGGCTCCGGGGTTCTATGGCTACACCTTC
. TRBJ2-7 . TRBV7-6 CASSLGGLDGQYF TGTGCCAGCAGCTTAGGTGGACTCGACGGGCAGTACTTC
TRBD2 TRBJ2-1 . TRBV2 CARGAGGPHEQFF TGTGCCAGGGGTGCGGGAGGGCCCCATGAGCAGTTCTTC
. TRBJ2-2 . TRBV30 CAWSVASTGELFF TGTGCCTGGAGCGTAGCCAGCACCGGGGAGCTGTTTTTT
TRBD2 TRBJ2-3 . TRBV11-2 CASSGPSGREVAGTDTQYF TGTGCCAGCAGCGGCCCTAGCGGGAGAGAGGTAGCGGGCACAGATACGCAGTATTTT
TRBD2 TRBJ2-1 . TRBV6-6 CASSLTPGLVAYNEQFF TGTGCCAGCAGTCTAACTCCGGGACTAGTGGCCTACAATGAGCAGTTCTTC
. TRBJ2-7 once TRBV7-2 CASSLRRENEQYF TGTGCCAGCAGCTTGAGGCGGGAAAACGAGCAGTACTTC
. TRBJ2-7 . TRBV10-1 CASSESHRFEQYF TGCGCCAGCAGTGAGTCTCACAGGTTCGAGCAGTACTTC
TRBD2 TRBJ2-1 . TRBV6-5 CASSKTSGRYNEQFF TGTGCCAGCAGTAAGACTAGCGGGAGATACAATGAGCAGTTCTTC
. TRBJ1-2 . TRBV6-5 CASSYSGRNGYTF TGTGCCAGCAGTTATTCAGGGAGGAATGGCTACACCTTC
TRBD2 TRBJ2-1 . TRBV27 CASSAGGGTIYNEQFF TGTGCCAGCAGTGCCGGGGGAGGGACTATCTACAATGAGCAGTTCTTC
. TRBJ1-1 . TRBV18 CASSARRGEGNTEAFF TGTGCCAGCTCAGCCAGGAGGGGTGAGGGGAACACTGAAGCTTTCTTT
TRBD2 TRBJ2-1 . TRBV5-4 CASSLPGLAGDNEQFF TGTGCCAGCAGCCTCCCGGGACTAGCGGGAGACAATGAGCAGTTCTTC